This T cell receptor (beta chain) stems from a study of tumor and adjacent non-tumor tissue in lung cancer. Across the study: Aged about 31 to 80 years, patients included roughly ten men and several women with stage I to III disease. Each sample yielded approximately 4.2 million productive TCRbeta reads on average.

A modified ARM-PCR protocol with three rounds of nested PCR amplified TCRbeta. TCRdb called the multiplex PCR reads again in MiXCR, with one record for every CDR3 protein. This table holds about 110,000 distinct CDR3 sequences, about 63% found once. A word on this clonotype: Its antigen is undetermined. Sequence at one end of the junction differs from germline and may be a read error.

Study results and limitations: Significantly higher TCR diversity was found in tumor than normal lung.

The CDR3 loop spans 17 amino acids. Germline loops: CDR1 MNHNY, CDR2 SVGAGI (reference sequence). No cell sorting was done before RNA was extracted from the tissue. This non-tumor lung sample came from over 3 cm beyond the tumor edge. Between August and November 2014, newly diagnosed, chemotherapy-naive lung cancer patients underwent thoracic surgery in China. The chain employs TRBV6-6 and TRBJ1-4; a possible D gene is TRBD1 (6 bases). The sample taken for sequencing was distant non-tumor lung tissue. This receptor was identified in a man in his 60s with non-small cell lung cancer. In nucleotides, the CDR3 is TGTGCCAGCAATTACGGTTCTACCGGGACAACTAACGAAAAACTGTTTTTT. The encoded protein is CASNYGSTGTTNEKLFF.